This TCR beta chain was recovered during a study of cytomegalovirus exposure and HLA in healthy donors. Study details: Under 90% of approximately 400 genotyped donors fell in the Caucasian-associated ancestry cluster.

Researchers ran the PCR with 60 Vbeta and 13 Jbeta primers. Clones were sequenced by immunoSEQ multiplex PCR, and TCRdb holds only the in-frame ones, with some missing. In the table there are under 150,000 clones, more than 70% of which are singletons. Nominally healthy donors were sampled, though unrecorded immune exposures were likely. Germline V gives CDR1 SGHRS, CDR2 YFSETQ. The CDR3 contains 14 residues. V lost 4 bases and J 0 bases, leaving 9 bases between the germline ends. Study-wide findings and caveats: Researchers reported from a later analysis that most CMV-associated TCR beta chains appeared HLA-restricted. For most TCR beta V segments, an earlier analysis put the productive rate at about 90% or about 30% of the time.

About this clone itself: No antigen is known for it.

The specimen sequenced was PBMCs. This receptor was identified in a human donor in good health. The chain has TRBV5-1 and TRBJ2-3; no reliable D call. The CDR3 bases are TGCGCCAGCAGCAGTTTAGAGAGCACAGATACGCAGTATTTT. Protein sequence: CASSSLESTDTQYF.